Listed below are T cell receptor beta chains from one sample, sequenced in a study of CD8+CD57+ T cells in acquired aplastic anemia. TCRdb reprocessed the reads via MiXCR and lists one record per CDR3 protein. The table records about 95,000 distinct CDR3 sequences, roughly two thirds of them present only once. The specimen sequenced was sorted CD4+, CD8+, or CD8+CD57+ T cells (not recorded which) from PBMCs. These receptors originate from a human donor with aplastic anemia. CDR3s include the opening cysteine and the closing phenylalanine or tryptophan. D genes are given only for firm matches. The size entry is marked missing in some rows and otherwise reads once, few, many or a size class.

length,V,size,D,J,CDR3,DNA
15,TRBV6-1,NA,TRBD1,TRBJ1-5,CASSSQTGGQEPQHF,TGTGCCAGCAGTTCTCAGACAGGGGGCCAGGAGCCCCAGCATTTT
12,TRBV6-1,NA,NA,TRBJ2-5,CASTEGGETQYF,TGTGCCAGCACCGAGGGGGGAGAGACCCAGTACTTC
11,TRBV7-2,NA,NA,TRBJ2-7,CASSWTYEQYF,TGTGCCAGCTCGTGGACCTACGAGCAGTACTTC
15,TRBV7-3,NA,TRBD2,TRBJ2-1,CASRSPGLAGNEQFF,TGTGCCAGCAGGTCACCGGGACTAGCGGGTAATGAGCAGTTCTTC
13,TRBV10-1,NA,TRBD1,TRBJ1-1,CASKNSRTGEAFF,TGCGCCAGCAAGAATTCCCGGACAGGAGAAGCTTTCTTT
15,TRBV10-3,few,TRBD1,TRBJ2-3,CAIREGQGGTDTQYF,TGTGCCATCAGGGAGGGACAGGGGGGCACAGATACGCAGTATTTT
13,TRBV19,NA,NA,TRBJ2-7,CASSIEDSYEQYF,TGTGCCAGTAGTATCGAAGACAGCTACGAGCAGTACTTC
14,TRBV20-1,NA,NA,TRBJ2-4,CSAGQGLAKNIQYF,TGCAGTGCTGGGCAAGGGTTGGCCAAAAACATTCAGTACTTC
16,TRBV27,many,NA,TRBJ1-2,CASRLWVQGTGYGYTF,TGTGCCAGCAGACTGTGGGTACAGGGAACAGGTTATGGCTACACCTTC
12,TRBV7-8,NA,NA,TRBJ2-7,CASSITPYEQYF,TGTGCCAGCAGCATTACACCCTACGAGCAGTACTTC
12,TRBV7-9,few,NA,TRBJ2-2,CASSLESGELFF,TGTGCCAGCAGCTTGGAGTCCGGGGAGCTGTTTTTT
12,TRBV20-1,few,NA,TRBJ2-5,CSARDQGPTQYF,TGCAGTGCTAGAGACCAGGGGCCTACCCAGTACTTC
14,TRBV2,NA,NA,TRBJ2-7,CASSVRDNLYEQYF,TGTGCCAGCAGCGTCCGGGACAACCTTTACGAGCAGTACTTC
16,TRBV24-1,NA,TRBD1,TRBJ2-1,CATSDSATGGLDEQFF,TGTGCCACCAGTGATTCAGCCACAGGGGGCTTGGATGAGCAGTTCTTC
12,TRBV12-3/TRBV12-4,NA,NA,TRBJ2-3,CASSGHLDTQYF,TGTGCCAGCAGTGGACACTTAGATACGCAGTATTTT
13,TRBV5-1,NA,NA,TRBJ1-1,CASSPMPQTEAFF,TGCGCCAGCAGCCCGATGCCCCAGACTGAAGCTTTCTTT
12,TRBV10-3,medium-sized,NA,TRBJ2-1,CAIRDTGYEQFF,TGTGCCATCAGGGATACAGGGTACGAGCAGTTCTTC
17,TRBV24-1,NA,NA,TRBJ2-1,CATSDFGPGQGYNEQFF,TGTGCCACCAGTGATTTCGGCCCGGGGCAGGGTTACAATGAGCAGTTCTTC
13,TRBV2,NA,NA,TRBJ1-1,CASTEIVDTEAFF,TGTGCCAGCACTGAAATAGTCGACACTGAAGCTTTCTTT
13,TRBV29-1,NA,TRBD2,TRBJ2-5,CSVEEAGGFTQYF,TGCAGCGTTGAGGAGGCGGGAGGCTTTACCCAGTACTTC
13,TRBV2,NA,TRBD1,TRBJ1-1,CASLGQPNTEAFF,TGTGCCAGCCTGGGACAGCCGAACACTGAAGCTTTCTTT
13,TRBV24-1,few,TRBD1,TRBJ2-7,CATSPGQGYEQYF,TGTGCCACCAGTCCAGGACAGGGCTACGAGCAGTACTTC
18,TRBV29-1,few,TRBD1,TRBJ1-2,CSVDVLFSGTGPNYGYTF,TGCAGCGTTGATGTACTCTTTTCCGGGACAGGGCCTAACTATGGCTACACCTTC
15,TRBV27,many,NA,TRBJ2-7,CASSLGSGLLYEQYF,TGTGCCAGCAGTTTAGGCTCCGGGCTCCTCTACGAGCAGTACTTC
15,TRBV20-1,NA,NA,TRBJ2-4,CSAIDRDGAKNIQYF,TGCAGTGCAATCGACCGTGACGGAGCCAAAAACATTCAGTACTTC
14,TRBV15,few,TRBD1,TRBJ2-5,CATSTRTGGETQYF,TGTGCCACCAGCACAAGGACAGGCGGAGAGACCCAGTACTTC
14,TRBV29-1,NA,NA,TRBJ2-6,CSVERGTGANVLTF,TGCAGCGTTGAAAGAGGGACTGGGGCCAACGTCCTGACTTTC
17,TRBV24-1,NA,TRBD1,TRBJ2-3,CATSDFWETGSTDTQYF,TGTGCCACCAGTGATTTTTGGGAGACAGGGAGCACAGATACGCAGTATTTT
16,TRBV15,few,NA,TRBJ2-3,CATSKEGGSGTDTQYF,TGTGCCACCAGCAAAGAGGGGGGTTCGGGCACAGATACGCAGTATTTT
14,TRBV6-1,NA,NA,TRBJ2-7,CASSSGTPRWEQYF,TGTGCCAGCAGCTCCGGGACACCACGTTGGGAGCAGTACTTC
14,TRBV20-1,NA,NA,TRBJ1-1,CSASFTWRNTEAFF,TGCAGTGCTAGTTTCACTTGGAGGAACACTGAAGCTTTCTTT
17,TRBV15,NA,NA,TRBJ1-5,CATSRGGVGQSNQPQHF,TGTGCCACCAGCAGAGGGGGGGTCGGGCAAAGCAATCAGCCCCAGCATTTT
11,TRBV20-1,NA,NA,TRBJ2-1,CSASGDREQFF,TGCAGTGCTAGTGGCGACAGGGAGCAGTTCTTC
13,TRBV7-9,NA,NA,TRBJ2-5,CASLPGDVETQYF,TGTGCCAGCCTCCCCGGGGACGTAGAGACCCAGTACTTC
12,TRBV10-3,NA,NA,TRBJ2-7,CASSLTRSEQYF,TGTGCCAGCAGTTTGACGCGGAGCGAGCAGTACTTC
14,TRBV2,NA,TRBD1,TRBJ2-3,CASSADRAQRTQYF,TGTGCCAGCAGTGCGGACAGGGCACAGAGAACGCAGTATTTT
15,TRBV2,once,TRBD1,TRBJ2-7,CASSDPPGQTYEQYF,TGTGCCAGCAGTGACCCGCCGGGACAGACCTACGAGCAGTACTTC
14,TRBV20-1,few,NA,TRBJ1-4,CSARVQGSLEKLFF,TGCAGTGCAAGGGTACAGGGATCCCTTGAAAAACTGTTTTTT
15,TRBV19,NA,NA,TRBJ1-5,CASRGSGEEGFPQHF,TGTGCCAGTAGGGGATCCGGGGAGGAGGGCTTCCCCCAGCATTTT
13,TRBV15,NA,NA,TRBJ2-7,CATSSLTGHEQYF,TGTGCCACCAGCAGCCTCACAGGGCACGAGCAGTACTTC
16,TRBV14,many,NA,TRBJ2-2,CASSSRQRRYTGELFF,TGTGCCAGCAGCTCCCGCCAGCGACGGTACACCGGGGAGCTGTTTTTT
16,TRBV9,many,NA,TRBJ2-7,CASSIGQTSYEYEQYF,TGTGCCAGCAGCATCGGACAGACGAGTTATGAATACGAGCAGTACTTC
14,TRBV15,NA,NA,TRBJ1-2,CATSTGGVSIGYTF,TGTGCCACCAGCACGGGGGGCGTATCCATAGGCTACACCTTC
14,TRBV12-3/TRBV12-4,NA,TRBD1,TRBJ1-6,CASTPGQRNSPLHF,TGTGCCAGCACTCCGGGACAGCGTAATTCACCCCTCCACTTT
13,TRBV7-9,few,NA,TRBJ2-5,CASSLEVQETQYF,TGTGCCAGCAGCTTAGAGGTCCAAGAGACCCAGTACTTC
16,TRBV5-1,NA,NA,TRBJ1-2,CASSLGGRPLPDGYTF,TGCGCCAGCAGCCTCGGGGGCAGACCATTACCTGATGGCTACACCTTC
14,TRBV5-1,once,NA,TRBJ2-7,CASSLDHGPYEQYF,TGCGCCAGCAGCTTGGATCACGGTCCCTACGAGCAGTACTTC
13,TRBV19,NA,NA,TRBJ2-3,CASSGQTWDTQYF,TGTGCCAGTAGTGGCCAGACCTGGGATACGCAGTATTTT
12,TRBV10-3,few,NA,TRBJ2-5,CAIRDNQETQYF,TGTGCCATCCGGGACAACCAAGAGACCCAGTACTTC
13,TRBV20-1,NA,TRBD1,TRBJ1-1,CSVTGQRRTEAFF,TGCAGTGTTACGGGACAGCGGAGGACTGAAGCTTTCTTT
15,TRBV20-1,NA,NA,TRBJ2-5,CSARRAQGFKETQYF,TGCAGTGCTAGAAGGGCGCAAGGTTTTAAAGAGACCCAGTACTTC
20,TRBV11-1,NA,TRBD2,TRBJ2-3,CASSAPPGTSGSTSTDTQYF,TGTGCCAGCAGCGCCCCTCCCGGGACTAGCGGGAGTACTAGCACAGATACGCAGTATTTT
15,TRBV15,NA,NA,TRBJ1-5,CATSMGPTMSKPQHF,TGTGCCACCAGCATGGGACCTACGATGTCTAAGCCCCAGCATTTT
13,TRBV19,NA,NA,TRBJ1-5,CASSMGFEQPQHF,TGTGCCAGTAGTATGGGGTTTGAACAGCCCCAGCATTTT
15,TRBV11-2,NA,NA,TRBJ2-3,CASSSPGSSTDTQYF,TGTGCCAGCAGCTCCCCCGGGAGTTCTACAGATACGCAGTATTTT